This T cell receptor beta chain was sequenced in a study of shared clonotypes between healthy human individuals. CDR3 length equals 16 residues. V was trimmed by 4 bases and J by 5 bases, leaving 18 bases between them. Looked up from germline, CDR1 is SGHDT and CDR2 is YYEEEE. Turning to this clone: The antigen remains unidentified.

The study, taken as a whole, reports: The study found lower generation probabilities in non-shared clonotypes than in those shared by all four donors. Larger estimated richness was generally seen in naive subsets than in memory subsets.

As processed by the authors: Junction-only immunoSEQ data arrived without quality scores, meaning filtering differed. The protocol was immunoSEQ multiplex PCR, while the TCRdb copy is restricted to in-frame clones and leaves out a portion. That table gives V, J and clone size, and the DNA gave D and trimming. The repertoire consists of around 1.6 million clones, with 95% to 99% occurring once and the leading ten covering approximately 0.44%. This chain joins TRBV5-6 and TRBJ2-2; D is ambiguous. The specimen was naive CD4+ T cells sorted from blood. Subset reported: CD45RA+ positively selected. This clonotype originated in a man aged 25 to 40 in good health. DNA for the CDR3: TGTGCCAGCAGCCTACTCCGATCGGCGCAAACCGGGGAGCTGTTTTTT. Protein product: CASSLLRSAQTGELFF. Drawing the rest from reference TRBV5-6 and TRBJ2-2, the complete variable domain is DAGVTQSPTHLIKTRGQQVTLRCSPKSGHDTVSWYQQALGQGPQFIFQYYEEEERQRGNFPDRFSGHQFPNYSSELNVNALLLGDSALYLCASSLLRSAQTGELFFGEGSRLTVL.